Listed here is a single T cell receptor (beta chain). Sequencing used immunoSEQ multiplex PCR; TCRdb keeps in-frame clones, though not all of them. The sample comprises 60,000 to 80,000 clones, about nine tenths of which are singletons, and about 4.9% rests with the top ten. The CDR3 covers 16 residues. In germline, CDR1 is SGHVS, CDR2 FNYEAQ. Between the trimmed V and J ends, which lost 5 bases and 0 bases, there was a span of 14 bases. The record originates from a study of technical replicates of blood from a few donors. V gene TRBV7-6 combines with J gene TRBJ2-1, with D tentatively TRBD2 (6 bases). Sample: PBMCs. The TCR was taken from a human donor in good health. Some clones in this sample may be carry-over from other donors' samples. The CDR3 DNA follows: TGTGCCAGCAGCCCCTTCCGGGGGTCCTCCTACAATGAGCAGTTCTTC. It translates to CASSPFRGSSYNEQFF.